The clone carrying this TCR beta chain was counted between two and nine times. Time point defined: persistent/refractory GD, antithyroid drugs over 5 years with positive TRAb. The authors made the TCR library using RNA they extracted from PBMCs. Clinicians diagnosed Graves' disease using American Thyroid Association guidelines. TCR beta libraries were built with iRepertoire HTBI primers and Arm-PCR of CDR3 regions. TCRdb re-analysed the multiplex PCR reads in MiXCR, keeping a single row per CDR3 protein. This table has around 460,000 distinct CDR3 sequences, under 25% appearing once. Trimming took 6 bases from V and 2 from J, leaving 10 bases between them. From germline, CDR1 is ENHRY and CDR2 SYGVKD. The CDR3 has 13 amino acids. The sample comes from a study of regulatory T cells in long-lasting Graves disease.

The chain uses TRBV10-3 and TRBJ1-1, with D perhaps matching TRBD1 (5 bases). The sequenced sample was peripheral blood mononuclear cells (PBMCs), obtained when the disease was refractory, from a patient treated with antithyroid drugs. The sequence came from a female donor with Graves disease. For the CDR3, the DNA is TGTGCCATCAGCCCGACAGAAAACACTGAAGCTTTCTTT. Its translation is CAISPTENTEAFF.